This is a list of T cell receptor beta chains from one sample in a study of patients and donors after allogeneic stem cell transplantation. MiXCR, run by TCRdb on the RT-PCR reads, gives a single entry per CDR3 protein. There are about 960,000 distinct CDR3 sequences in the sample; roughly 18% occur only once, and roughly 6% lies in the top ten. Sequencing input: blood, either unsorted or a sorted T cell fraction (not recorded which). Receptor source: a human donor who was either an allogeneic HSCT recipient or a stem cell or donor lymphocyte infusion donor (not recorded which). It is not recorded whose cells these are; they may come from a transplant donor. The CDR3 runs from the conserved cysteine through the conserved F or W. A D gene is named only where the DNA matches it firmly. Some rows mark clone size as missing; the rest say once, few, many or name a class of expanded clone.

clone_size: -; j_call: TRBJ1-5; d_call: TRBD1; v_call: TRBV30; cdr3_nt: TGTGCCTGGGACAGGGACAATCAGCCCCAGCATTTT; cdr3_aa: CAWDRDNQPQHF
clone_size: few; j_call: TRBJ1-2; d_call: -; v_call: TRBV5-1; cdr3_nt: TGCGCCAGCAGCTTGGAAGCGTTAGCTAACTATGGCTACACCTTC; cdr3_aa: CASSLEALANYGYTF
clone_size: -; j_call: TRBJ1-5; d_call: -; v_call: TRBV6-2/TRBV6-3; cdr3_nt: TGTGCCAGCAGTTACCGGACACTTCGTAGCAATCAGCCCCAGCATTTT; cdr3_aa: CASSYRTLRSNQPQHF
clone_size: -; j_call: TRBJ2-5; d_call: TRBD1; v_call: TRBV20-1; cdr3_nt: TGCAGTGCTAGACTAACGTTGCCAGGGGGAGAGACCCAGTACTTC; cdr3_aa: CSARLTLPGGETQYF
clone_size: -; j_call: TRBJ2-7; d_call: -; v_call: TRBV7-2; cdr3_nt: TGTGCCAGCAGCTTGGCGACAGGGAGGGGGGAGCAGTACTTC; cdr3_aa: CASSLATGRGEQYF
clone_size: -; j_call: TRBJ2-3; d_call: TRBD2; v_call: TRBV11-1; cdr3_nt: TGTGCCAGCAGCTTAATCGGACTAGCGGGAGGGCCCTTTACAGATACGCAGTATTTT; cdr3_aa: CASSLIGLAGGPFTDTQYF
clone_size: -; j_call: TRBJ2-2; d_call: TRBD1; v_call: TRBV11-2; cdr3_nt: TGTGCCAGCAGCTTCAGACCGCCGGGACAGGGAACCGGGGAGCTGTTTTTT; cdr3_aa: CASSFRPPGQGTGELFF
clone_size: few; j_call: TRBJ2-3; d_call: -; v_call: TRBV20-1; cdr3_nt: TGCAGTGCTGTAAAGCCCACAGATACGCAGTATTTT; cdr3_aa: CSAVKPTDTQYF
clone_size: -; j_call: TRBJ2-5; d_call: TRBD1; v_call: TRBV12-5; cdr3_nt: TGTGCTAGTGGCCTTACAGGGGAAGAGACCCAGTACTTC; cdr3_aa: CASGLTGEETQYF
clone_size: few; j_call: TRBJ2-1; d_call: TRBD2; v_call: TRBV20-1; cdr3_nt: TGCAGTGCTAGCACTAGCGGGGGGCCGAGCTCCTACAATGAGCAGTTCTTC; cdr3_aa: CSASTSGGPSSYNEQFF
clone_size: -; j_call: TRBJ2-1; d_call: TRBD2; v_call: TRBV4-2; cdr3_nt: TGTGCCAGCAGCCCTAGTTTCTTTGAGAACGGGAGGGGATCAAGCTCCTACAATGAGCAGTTCTTC; cdr3_aa: CASSPSFFENGRGSSSYNEQFF
clone_size: -; j_call: TRBJ2-5; d_call: TRBD1; v_call: TRBV7-9; cdr3_nt: TGTGCCAGCAGCTTAAGTTTGGGGACAGAAGAGACCCAGTACTTC; cdr3_aa: CASSLSLGTEETQYF
clone_size: few; j_call: TRBJ1-1; d_call: -; v_call: TRBV24-1; cdr3_nt: TGTGCCACCAGTGGAAAAGGGACTGAAGCTTTCTTT; cdr3_aa: CATSGKGTEAFF
clone_size: few; j_call: TRBJ1-3; d_call: -; v_call: TRBV11-2; cdr3_nt: TGTGCCAGCAGCCCCAGGACCCTGTCTGGAAACACCATATATTTT; cdr3_aa: CASSPRTLSGNTIYF
clone_size: -; j_call: TRBJ1-5; d_call: -; v_call: TRBV6-2/TRBV6-3; cdr3_nt: TGTGCCAGCAGTCCTTTCGGAACCCTTCTATCTCGTCTGGATAGCAATCAGCCCCAGCATTTT; cdr3_aa: CASSPFGTLLSRLDSNQPQHF
clone_size: -; j_call: TRBJ2-7; d_call: -; v_call: TRBV5-6; cdr3_nt: TGTGCCAGCAGAACCCGGGAACGCTGGGGCGAGCAGTACTTC; cdr3_aa: CASRTRERWGEQYF
clone_size: few; j_call: TRBJ1-6; d_call: -; v_call: TRBV5-4; cdr3_nt: TGTGCCAGCAGCCCGAGGAGTACCGCTTCACCCCTCCACTTT; cdr3_aa: CASSPRSTASPLHF
clone_size: many; j_call: TRBJ1-6; d_call: -; v_call: TRBV20-1; cdr3_nt: TGCAGTGCTAGAAGGGACGCTAATTCACCCCTCCACTTT; cdr3_aa: CSARRDANSPLHF
clone_size: many; j_call: TRBJ2-3; d_call: -; v_call: TRBV25-1; cdr3_nt: TGTGCCAGCAGTGAATCAAGAGGGGCGTTTAAAGATACGCAGTATTTT; cdr3_aa: CASSESRGAFKDTQYF
clone_size: -; j_call: TRBJ2-7; d_call: -; v_call: TRBV12-3/TRBV12-4; cdr3_nt: TGTGCCAGCAGTTTATGGGGGAAGTCCTACGAGCAGTACTTC; cdr3_aa: CASSLWGKSYEQYF
clone_size: few; j_call: TRBJ2-7; d_call: -; v_call: TRBV5-1; cdr3_nt: TGCGCCAGCAGCTTACAGGCCCCCTACGAGCAGTACTTC; cdr3_aa: CASSLQAPYEQYF
clone_size: few; j_call: TRBJ2-4; d_call: -; v_call: TRBV2; cdr3_nt: TGTGCCAGCAGGGGGAGCGCCAAAAACATTCAGTACTTC; cdr3_aa: CASRGSAKNIQYF
clone_size: -; j_call: TRBJ1-6; d_call: TRBD1; v_call: TRBV6-5; cdr3_nt: TGTGCCAGCAGTCTGACAGGGCCCCTCCACTTT; cdr3_aa: CASSLTGPLHF
clone_size: -; j_call: TRBJ1-5; d_call: -; v_call: TRBV6-2/TRBV6-3; cdr3_nt: TGTGCGATCAGCCAGGGCCTCAATCAGCCCCAGCATTTT; cdr3_aa: CAISQGLNQPQHF
clone_size: few; j_call: TRBJ1-1; d_call: TRBD1; v_call: TRBV7-9; cdr3_nt: TGTGCCAGCAGCCTAAGACAGGGGGGGAGTGAAGCTTTCTTT; cdr3_aa: CASSLRQGGSEAFF
clone_size: -; j_call: TRBJ1-1; d_call: -; v_call: TRBV19; cdr3_nt: TGTGCCAGTAGTCGTGAGCTAAAGAACACTGAAGCTTTCTTT; cdr3_aa: CASSRELKNTEAFF
clone_size: -; j_call: TRBJ2-7; d_call: -; v_call: TRBV7-3; cdr3_nt: TGTGCCAGCAGCTTAAGATCTAGGGGAGAGCAGTACTTC; cdr3_aa: CASSLRSRGEQYF
clone_size: few; j_call: TRBJ1-6; d_call: TRBD1; v_call: TRBV27; cdr3_nt: TGTGCCAGCAGTTTTTCGGGGACAGAAAATTCACCCCTCCACTTT; cdr3_aa: CASSFSGTENSPLHF
clone_size: few; j_call: TRBJ2-7; d_call: TRBD2; v_call: TRBV9; cdr3_nt: TGTGCCAGCAGCGTAGGACTAGCGGGCGCCCGAGGGTCCTACGAGCAGTACTTC; cdr3_aa: CASSVGLAGARGSYEQYF
clone_size: -; j_call: TRBJ1-1; d_call: TRBD1; v_call: TRBV29-1; cdr3_nt: TGCAGCGTTGAAGATGGGAGGGGGCGCGAATCTGAAGCTTTCTTT; cdr3_aa: CSVEDGRGRESEAFF
clone_size: -; j_call: TRBJ2-3; d_call: TRBD2; v_call: TRBV5-5; cdr3_nt: TGTGCCAGCAGGCAGAACCCCGGGGGGGCAGATACGCAGTATTTT; cdr3_aa: CASRQNPGGADTQYF
clone_size: -; j_call: TRBJ2-7; d_call: TRBD1; v_call: TRBV24-1; cdr3_nt: TGTGCCACCAGGCAGGGGGCGCGGAGCGAGCAGTACTTC; cdr3_aa: CATRQGARSEQYF
clone_size: many; j_call: TRBJ2-5; d_call: -; v_call: TRBV10-3; cdr3_nt: TGTGCCATCAGTGATCCCGGGACTTCACAAGAGACCCAGTACTTC; cdr3_aa: CAISDPGTSQETQYF
clone_size: -; j_call: TRBJ2-3; d_call: -; v_call: TRBV9; cdr3_nt: TGTGCCAGCAGCGTACGGGGAACGGGGCCCGCAGATACGCAGTATTTT; cdr3_aa: CASSVRGTGPADTQYF
clone_size: many; j_call: TRBJ2-2; d_call: -; v_call: TRBV9; cdr3_nt: TGTGCCAGCAGCGTAGTCGCGAACACCGGGGAGCTGTTTTTT; cdr3_aa: CASSVVANTGELFF
clone_size: -; j_call: TRBJ2-1; d_call: -; v_call: TRBV24-1; cdr3_nt: TGTGCCACCAGTGACTCGACAGAAAACTCCTACAATGAGCAGTTCTTC; cdr3_aa: CATSDSTENSYNEQFF
clone_size: -; j_call: TRBJ1-5; d_call: -; v_call: TRBV2; cdr3_nt: TGTGCCAGCAGTGAAGCGCTTCGGGGGTTCGATCAGCCCCAGCATTTT; cdr3_aa: CASSEALRGFDQPQHF
clone_size: -; j_call: TRBJ2-7; d_call: TRBD1; v_call: TRBV5-5; cdr3_nt: TGTGCCAGCAGCTCCCAGGACAGGCTCACCTACGAGCAGTACTTC; cdr3_aa: CASSSQDRLTYEQYF
clone_size: few; j_call: TRBJ2-1; d_call: TRBD1; v_call: TRBV11-2; cdr3_nt: TGTGCCAGCAGCTTAGATAGGGCAGGGGGCAATGAGCAGTTCTTC; cdr3_aa: CASSLDRAGGNEQFF
clone_size: few; j_call: TRBJ1-1; d_call: -; v_call: TRBV20-1; cdr3_nt: TGCAGTGCTAGACCAATGGGGGTTATCGACACTGAAGCTTTCTTT; cdr3_aa: CSARPMGVIDTEAFF
clone_size: -; j_call: TRBJ2-3; d_call: TRBD2; v_call: TRBV24-1; cdr3_nt: TGTGCCACCAGTGATTTTAGCGGGGGACGGGATACGCAGTATTTT; cdr3_aa: CATSDFSGGRDTQYF
clone_size: -; j_call: TRBJ2-1; d_call: -; v_call: TRBV9; cdr3_nt: TGTGCCAGCAGCGTAGCTAACGGTGAGCAGTTCTTC; cdr3_aa: CASSVANGEQFF
clone_size: -; j_call: TRBJ2-7; d_call: TRBD2; v_call: TRBV5-1; cdr3_nt: TGCGCCAGCAGCGAACTAGCGGGAACCAACGAGCAGTACTTC; cdr3_aa: CASSELAGTNEQYF